One sample yielded the 8 T cell receptor beta chains listed below, sequenced in a study of shared clonotypes between healthy human individuals. The data were produced by immunoSEQ multiplex PCR, yet TCRdb's version contains in-frame clones alone and is incomplete. The sample lists some 2,500,000 clones; 90% to 95% were seen once. The material sequenced was naive CD4+ T cells from PBMCs. Stated subset: CD45RA+ positively selected. The receptor set was obtained from a young man in good health. Some clones in this sample may be carry-over from other donors' samples.

This clone came up once. V usage is TRBV5-1 and J usage is TRBJ2-1; TRBD2 matches at 9 bases. Germline CDR1 reads SGHRS; CDR2 reads YFSETQ. V shed 4 bases and J 6 bases; nucleotides not matched to a gene: 14. The CDR3 spans 17 residues. CDR3 DNA: TGCGCCAGCAGCCCAACTAATGGACTAGCGACAGCCAATGAGCAGTTCTTC. Translated, it gives CASSPTNGLATANEQFF.

The chain combines TRBV27 with TRBJ1-4; the D is unclear. CDR1 is MNHEY and CDR2 is SMNVEV in the germline V gene (reference sequence). With 3 bases removed from V and 3 bases from J, the gap between germline ends came to 8 bases. This CDR3 comprises 14 residues. CDR3 sequence: CASSLRPSNEKLFF. The CDR3 DNA is TGTGCCAGCAGTTTGAGGCCGTCTAATGAAAAACTGTTTTTT.

The chain employs TRBV9 and TRBJ2-6; D call uncertain. V was cut by 1 base and J by 0 bases, with 11 bases left in between. Germline V gives CDR1 SGDLS, CDR2 YYNGEE. The CDR3 has 17 amino acids. The CDR3 sequence: CASSVRTFLSGANVLTF. The CDR3 DNA reads TGTGCCAGCAGCGTAAGAACTTTTCTCTCTGGGGCCAACGTCCTGACTTTC.

The CDR3 protein is CASSPESGTGETQYF. In DNA form, the CDR3 reads TGTGCCAGCAGTCCCGAATCAGGGACAGGAGAGACCCAGTACTTC. The chain is built from TRBV2 and TRBJ2-5, with 8 bases that match TRBD1. CDR3 size: 15 residues. Germline V lookup: CDR1 SNHLY, CDR2 FYNNEI. The ends lost 5 bases at V and 4 bases at J; junction bases unmatched: 9.

The chain joins TRBV10-2 to TRBJ2-1, with D possibly being TRBD1 (6 bases). The germline CDR1 and CDR2 sequences are WSHSY and SAAADI. This CDR3 contains 13 residues. Trimming removed 7 bases from V and 10 bases from J, with 17 bases in between. The DNA for the CDR3 is TGCGCCAGCATAATAACCCCCGGGACAGAGCAGTTCTTC. Its translation is CASIITPGTEQFF.

V is TRBV27 and J is TRBJ2-7; 9 bases line up with TRBD2. The CDR3 extends over 14 amino acids. Germline CDR1 reads MNHEY; CDR2 reads SMNVEV (reference sequence). The V and J ends lost 5 bases and 6 bases, in that order; junction bases with no gene match: 8. This CDR3 reads CASSASGTPSEQYF. CDR3 DNA sequence: TGTGCCAGCAGTGCTAGCGGGACCCCAAGCGAGCAGTACTTC.

The chain carries TRBV6-1 and TRBJ2-3, with D maybe TRBD1 (6 bases). Germline V gene sequence: CDR1 MNHNS, CDR2 SASEGT. Trimming took 10 bases from V and 8 from J, leaving 22 bases between them. The CDR3 is 14 residues long. The DNA for the CDR3 is TGTGCCATCGAAAGGGGCGAGAGAGGGGGTACGCAGTATTTT. Translating gives CAIERGERGGTQYF.

V is TRBV27 and J is TRBJ2-1, with a weak D call TRBD1 (5 bases). Trimming cost V 5 bases and J 2 bases, with 7 bases left between them. There are 13 residues in the CDR3. Germline V gives CDR1 MNHEY, CDR2 SMNVEV (reference sequence). CDR3 protein: CASSRQPYNEQFF. Written as DNA, the CDR3 is TGTGCCAGCAGTCGACAGCCCTACAATGAGCAGTTCTTC.